The clone carrying this T cell receptor beta chain was detected only a few times. The data were taken from a study of blood T cell repertoires in COVID-19. The overall study: Spain, Italy and the United States supplied samples that represented acute and convalescent COVID-19. The cDNA or gDNA used as material had been derived from T cells, B-cell-depleted T cells, or PBMCs.

Deletions cut 1 base from V and 6 bases from J, with 16 bases between. Germline CDR1 reads GTSNPN; CDR2 reads SVGIG (reference sequence). This CDR3 is 14 amino acids long. Data came from immunoSEQ multiplex PCR; TCRdb stores just in-frame clones and leaves some out. Of 200,000 or so clones in the sample, around 81% are singletons; the top ten hold 7% to 9%. Cohorts were determined from participant-reported clinical history. Cohort 3 donors were reported recovered after two negative PCRs, clearance, or symptom resolution. This rearrangement joins TRBV30 to TRBJ2-7; D might be TRBD1 (6 bases). The TCR sequence derives from a man between 40 and 49 years old who had recovered from COVID-19. Sequenced material: PBMCs or T cells enriched from blood (not recorded which). The CDR3 sequence is CAWSAQGSGFEQYF. CDR3 DNA sequence: TGTGCCTGGAGTGCTCAGGGGTCGGGGTTCGAGCAGTACTTC.